This T cell receptor beta chain is from a study of control samples from healthy donors and cancer patients. The germline V gene has CDR1 SNHLY and CDR2 FYNNEI. This CDR3 is built from 13 residues. With 8 bases removed from V and 0 bases from J, the gap between germline ends came to 10 bases. Produced via immunoSEQ multiplex PCR; TCRdb's table is partial and in-frame only. This table lists about 200,000 clones. This sequence was found in a woman younger than 45 in good health. This chain links TRBV2 with TRBJ1-1; D is undetermined. Sample: blood. The CDR3 spells CASVQEMNTEAFF. In nucleotides, the CDR3 is TGTGCCAGCGTTCAGGAGATGAACACTGAAGCTTTCTTT. Filled out from reference TRBV2 and TRBJ1-1, the complete variable domain reads EPEVTQTPSHQVTQMGQEVILRCVPISNHLYFYWYRQILGQKVEFLVSFYNNEISEKSEIFDDQFSVERPDGSNFTLKIRSTKLEDSAMYFCASVQEMNTEAFFGQGTRLTVV.